One and the same sample provided the 18 T cell receptor beta chains below, sequenced in a study of blood T cell repertoires in COVID-19. TCRdb's copy holds only in-frame clones and misses some; the assay was immunoSEQ multiplex PCR. The table has around 180,000 clones, roughly 80% seen once. Sample: peripheral blood. These receptor sequences come from a woman aged 30 to 39 with acute or convalescent COVID-19.

This clone came up a few times. The genes are TRBV6-5 and TRBJ1-1; 7 bases fit TRBD1. V lost 10 bases and J lost 0; bases outside the gene matches: 5. CDR3 length: 13 residues. CDR1 MNHEY and CDR2 SVGAGI come from the germline V gene. In nucleotides, the CDR3 is TGTGCCAATACGGGACAGATGAACACTGAAGCTTTCTTT. Its protein is CANTGQMNTEAFF.

This chain connects TRBV2 to TRBJ1-2, with 7 positions matching TRBD1. The CDR3 contains 15 residues. V shed 8 bases, J shed 2 bases, and the junction held 11 bases outside the gene matches. The germline V gene encodes CDR1 SNHLY and CDR2 FYNNEI. CDR3 amino acids: CASLTRDRVNYGYTF. The DNA of the CDR3 is TGTGCCAGCCTTACCCGGGACAGAGTAAACTATGGCTACACCTTC.

The chain uses TRBV19 and TRBJ2-1; possibly TRBD1 for D (5 bases). The CDR3 is made up of 19 amino acids. The ends were cut back, 3 bases at V and 3 bases at J, with 24 bases in the middle. Germline V lookup: CDR1 LNHDA, CDR2 SQIVND (reference sequence). CDR3 sequence: CASSMGLKGKGAIYNEQFF. In nucleotides, the CDR3 is TGTGCCAGTAGTATGGGGTTGAAGGGGAAAGGGGCAATCTACAATGAGCAGTTCTTC.

This clone has just one count. The junction shows a germline mismatch at one end, possibly a read error. The chain combines TRBV6-6 with TRBJ2-1; TRBD1 is a possible D gene (6 bases). CDR1 and CDR2 from the germline V gene are MNHNY and SVGAGI (reference sequence). The CDR3 contains 9 residues. The CDR3 spells CASRATGLF. In DNA, the CDR3 is TGTGCCAGCAGGGCCACAGGGCTCTTC.

The chain recombines TRBV7-8 with TRBJ1-2; D is ambiguous. Looked up from germline, CDR1 is SGHVS and CDR2 is FQNEAQ. V was shortened by 5 bases and J by 5 bases, with 24 bases between the two germline ends. CDR3 size: 17 residues. CDR3 amino acids: CASSPEPAVGIGYGYTF. The CDR3 DNA sequence: TGTGCCAGCAGCCCCGAACCCGCCGTCGGGATAGGTTATGGCTACACCTTC.

This clone was recorded once. The chain carries TRBV4-2 and TRBJ2-7, with 9 positions matching TRBD2. The CDR3 has 17 residues. The germline gives CDR1 LGHNA, CDR2 YNFKEQ. Trimming took 1 base from V and 10 from J; bases not matched to a gene: 17. CDR3 sequence: CASSQGGRGGATAAQYF. CDR3 nucleotides: TGTGCCAGCAGCCAAGGGGGGCGCGGGGGGGCTACAGCGGCACAGTACTTC.

The chain couples TRBV6-4 to TRBJ2-3; 8 bases are a match to TRBD2. The V and J ends lost 6 bases and 2 bases, in that order; junction bases with no gene match: 4. This CDR3 has 14 amino acids. Germline CDR1 is MRHNA and CDR2 is SNTAGT. The CDR3 nucleotides are TGTGCCAGCAGCCCGGGACTAGACACAGATACGCAGTATTTT. Its translation: CASSPGLDTDTQYF.

The V call is TRBV7-9, the J call TRBJ1-5; 8 bases agree with TRBD1. V lost 0 bases to trimming and J lost 7 bases; unmatched junction nucleotides: 5. Germline values: CDR1 SEHNR, CDR2 FQNEAQ (reference sequence). The CDR3 is made up of 15 amino acids. CDR3 protein: CASSLAPGGHQPQHF. CDR3 nucleotide sequence: TGTGCCAGCAGCTTAGCGCCAGGGGGCCACCAGCCCCAGCATTTT.

CDR3 DNA sequence: TGTGCCAGCAGCTTCCCCCTCGGAGGGGAGACCCAGTACTTC. It translates to CASSFPLGGETQYF. This chain uses TRBV5-5 with TRBJ2-5, with a possible D match to TRBD2 (6 bases). The CDR3 length is 14 residues. Germline lookup yields CDR1 SGHKS and CDR2 YYEKEE (reference sequence). V dropped 2 bases and J dropped 5 bases, with 13 bases sitting between them. Looking up the rest from reference TRBV5-5 and TRBJ2-5 gives the full variable domain: DAGVTQSPTHLIKTRGQQVTLRCSPISGHKSVSWYQQVLGQGPQFIFQYYEKEERGRGNFPDRFSARQFPNYSSELNVNALLLGDSALYLCASSFPLGGETQYFGPGTRLLVL.

V usage is TRBV18 and J usage is TRBJ2-5; 9 bases map to TRBD1. The trim removed 3 bases at V and 4 bases at J, leaving 6 bases unmatched. CDR3 length equals 15 residues. In germline, CDR1 is KGHSH, CDR2 LQKENI. Written as DNA, the CDR3 is TGTGCCAGCTCACCTATACAGGGGGCAACAGAGACCCAGTACTTC. This translates into CASSPIQGATETQYF.

The chain combines TRBV25-1 with TRBJ2-7; the D gene is possibly TRBD1 (7 bases). Per germline, CDR1 MGHDK and CDR2 SYGVNS. The CDR3 is 13 amino acids. V was pared by 7 bases and J by 0 bases, with 10 bases between. The CDR3 loop reads CASMEGASYEQYF. The CDR3 coding sequence is TGTGCCAGCATGGAGGGGGCCTCCTACGAGCAGTACTTC.

V and J are TRBV7-9 and TRBJ2-3; D possibly corresponds to TRBD2 (5 bases). The germline gives CDR1 SEHNR, CDR2 FQNEAQ (reference sequence). The CDR3 consists of 12 residues. V was shortened by 11 bases and J by 2 bases, with 11 bases between the two germline ends. CDR3 nucleotide sequence: TGTGCCGGAGAAGGACTCACAGATACGCAGTATTTT. It specifies CAGEGLTDTQYF.

This clone was counted between two and nine times. The V and J genes are TRBV28 and TRBJ1-2; D call uncertain. Per the germline V gene, CDR1 is MDHEN and CDR2 is SYDVKM. Trimming removed 6 bases at V and 5 bases at J, with 19 bases between. The CDR3 covers 15 residues. The chain's CDR3 is CASSSPPLWQYGYTF. CDR3 DNA sequence: TGTGCCAGCAGCAGTCCTCCCCTCTGGCAATATGGCTACACCTTC.

The J gene is TRBJ1-1, the V gene TRBV28; the D is unclear. The V gene lost 4 bases and the J gene lost 0 bases, with 9 bases spanning the gap. The CDR3 is made up of 14 amino acids. In germline, CDR1 is MDHEN, CDR2 SYDVKM. As DNA, the CDR3 is TGTGCCAGCAGTTCAGGATCCATGAACACTGAAGCTTTCTTT. This codes for CASSSGSMNTEAFF.

The chain uses TRBV5-6 and TRBJ1-1; weak D call: TRBD1 (5 bases). V was pared by 2 bases and J by 8 bases, with 10 bases between. Per the germline V gene, CDR1 is SGHDT and CDR2 is YYEEEE. The CDR3 spans 12 residues. This CDR3 is CASSFGAQEAFF. In DNA form, the CDR3 reads TGTGCCAGCAGCTTTGGGGCCCAAGAAGCTTTCTTT.

DNA for the CDR3: TGTGCCAGCATCGACCAGGGTCTGGGAAACACCATATATTTT. Its protein product is CASIDQGLGNTIYF. This sequence joins TRBV28 and TRBJ1-3; tentatively, D is TRBD1 (5 bases). The CDR3 has 14 residues. CDR1 is MDHEN and CDR2 is SYDVKM in the germline V gene. V was cut by 7 bases and J by 4 bases, with 14 bases left in between.

The genes are TRBV4-1 and TRBJ1-2; a possible D gene is TRBD1 (6 bases). V dropped 2 bases and J dropped 5 bases, with 15 bases sitting between them. Germline values: CDR1 MGHRA, CDR2 YSYEKL. The CDR3 is 15 amino acids. The CDR3 sequence is CASSQTGGAMYGYTF. The CDR3 nucleotides read TGCGCCAGCAGCCAAACGGGGGGGGCTATGTATGGCTACACCTTC.

The chain uses TRBV3-1 (or the pseudogene TRBV3-2) and TRBJ2-1; the D is unclear. Trimming pared 1 base from V and 9 bases from J, leaving 10 bases between. The CDR3 sequence is 13 residues long. Per germline, CDR1 LGHDT and CDR2 YNNKEL (reference sequence). Written as DNA, the CDR3 is TGTGCCAGCAGCCAAGCCCAAGGCGGTGAGCAGTTCTTC. Amino acid sequence: CASSQAQGGEQFF.